Listed below are T cell receptor beta chains from one sample, sequenced in a study of human T cells and chemical hapten exposure. TCRdb used MiXCR to reprocess the RACE reads, holding one entry per CDR3 protein. The repertoire holds around 120,000 distinct CDR3 sequences, with approximately 10% as singletons. Material: whole blood, obtained in connection with sensitization to the hapten diphenylcyclopropenone (DPC). These receptors came from a woman between 40 and 55 years old with alopecia areata. Some clones in this sample may be carry-over from other donors' samples. Both conserved end residues are part of each CDR3. The order of the fields is CDR3 protein, CDR3 DNA, D gene, J gene, clone size, V gene. D genes are given only for firm matches. Only part of the rows carry a size: once, few, many, or a class if the clone is expanded.

CDR3 protein: CASSPLVGDEQFF
CDR3 DNA: TGTGCCAGCTCACCACTTGTCGGGGATGAGCAGTTCTTC
D gene: NA
J gene: TRBJ2-1
clone size: few
V gene: TRBV18

CDR3 protein: CASSFRQGNTGELFF
CDR3 DNA: TGTGCCAGCAGCTTTAGACAGGGCAACACCGGGGAGCTGTTTTTT
D gene: TRBD1
J gene: TRBJ2-2
clone size: many
V gene: TRBV6-6

CDR3 protein: CASSPRQGQGAWNEQFF
CDR3 DNA: TGTGCCAGCTCACCCCGACAGGGACAGGGGGCTTGGAATGAGCAGTTCTTC
D gene: TRBD1
J gene: TRBJ2-1
clone size: NA
V gene: TRBV18

CDR3 protein: CAISLQLPSNTGELFF
CDR3 DNA: TGTGCCATCAGTCTACAGCTCCCATCGAACACCGGGGAGCTGTTTTTT
D gene: NA
J gene: TRBJ2-2
clone size: many
V gene: TRBV10-3

CDR3 protein: CASSRTGTSGGYEQYF
CDR3 DNA: TGTGCCAGCAGCCGGACCGGGACTAGCGGGGGCTACGAGCAGTACTTC
D gene: TRBD2
J gene: TRBJ2-7
clone size: NA
V gene: TRBV7-2

CDR3 protein: CASSLKRGEPQHF
CDR3 DNA: TGTGCCAGCAGCTTAAAGCGGGGGGAGCCCCAGCATTTT
D gene: NA
J gene: TRBJ1-5
clone size: many
V gene: TRBV7-3

CDR3 protein: CAWSPTGNYNEQFF
CDR3 DNA: TGTGCCTGGAGCCCAACAGGTAACTACAATGAGCAGTTCTTC
D gene: NA
J gene: TRBJ2-1
clone size: many
V gene: TRBV30

CDR3 protein: CASSPWGGVAYNEQFF
CDR3 DNA: TGTGCCAGCAGCCCCTGGGGGGGAGTGGCCTACAATGAGCAGTTCTTC
D gene: TRBD2
J gene: TRBJ2-1
clone size: few
V gene: TRBV7-9

CDR3 protein: CASSEVRRGRSEQFF
CDR3 DNA: TGTGCCAGCAGTGAGGTCCGGCGGGGGAGATCTGAGCAGTTCTTC
D gene: TRBD2
J gene: TRBJ2-1
clone size: NA
V gene: TRBV6-5

CDR3 protein: CSAEDTPGQGNEQFF
CDR3 DNA: TGCAGTGCCGAGGATACGCCGGGACAGGGAAATGAGCAGTTCTTC
D gene: TRBD1
J gene: TRBJ2-1
clone size: many
V gene: TRBV20-1

CDR3 protein: CASSLAMRRLGSGDTDTQYF
CDR3 DNA: TGTGCCAGCAGCTTAGCAATGAGGCGCCTTGGCAGCGGGGACACAGATACGCAGTATTTT
D gene: TRBD2
J gene: TRBJ2-3
clone size: NA
V gene: TRBV7-8

CDR3 protein: CASSVGSLAGETQYF
CDR3 DNA: TGTGCCAGCAGCGTAGGTTCACTAGCTGGGGAGACCCAGTACTTC
D gene: NA
J gene: TRBJ2-5
clone size: NA
V gene: TRBV9

CDR3 protein: CASSSRRTSSYEQYF
CDR3 DNA: TGCGCCAGCAGCTCGAGGAGGACTAGCTCCTACGAGCAGTACTTC
D gene: TRBD2
J gene: TRBJ2-7
clone size: few
V gene: TRBV4-1

CDR3 protein: CSAPGDRGNEQFF
CDR3 DNA: TGCAGTGCTCCCGGGGACAGGGGCAATGAGCAGTTCTTC
D gene: TRBD1
J gene: TRBJ2-1
clone size: NA
V gene: TRBV20-1

CDR3 protein: CASSPLAGFTDTQYF
CDR3 DNA: TGTGCCAGCAGTCCTCTAGCGGGGTTCACAGATACGCAGTATTTT
D gene: TRBD2
J gene: TRBJ2-3
clone size: few
V gene: TRBV27

CDR3 protein: CAWSTGQAGNQPQHF
CDR3 DNA: TGTGCCTGGAGTACGGGACAGGCTGGCAATCAGCCCCAGCATTTT
D gene: TRBD1
J gene: TRBJ1-5
clone size: NA
V gene: TRBV30

CDR3 protein: CSARVAGATDTQYF
CDR3 DNA: TGCAGTGCTAGAGTTGCGGGAGCCACAGATACGCAGTATTTT
D gene: TRBD2
J gene: TRBJ2-3
clone size: many
V gene: TRBV20-1

CDR3 protein: CAISETTAPSNQPQHF
CDR3 DNA: TGTGCCATCAGTGAAACGACAGCGCCTAGCAATCAGCCCCAGCATTTT
D gene: NA
J gene: TRBJ1-5
clone size: few
V gene: TRBV10-3

CDR3 protein: CASSYSSFGGQGPQHF
CDR3 DNA: TGTGCCAGCAGTTACTCGAGTTTCGGGGGCCAGGGGCCCCAGCATTTT
D gene: NA
J gene: TRBJ1-5
clone size: NA
V gene: TRBV6-5

CDR3 protein: CATRGEGKNIQYF
CDR3 DNA: TGTGCCACACGCGGAGAGGGGAAAAACATTCAGTACTTC
D gene: NA
J gene: TRBJ2-4
clone size: NA
V gene: TRBV25-1

CDR3 protein: CASSLGNRLNQPQHF
CDR3 DNA: TGTGCCAGCAGCTTAGGAAACAGGCTCAATCAGCCCCAGCATTTT
D gene: NA
J gene: TRBJ1-5
clone size: many
V gene: TRBV7-2

CDR3 protein: CASSSGPAAQYF
CDR3 DNA: TGCGCCAGCAGCTCCGGTCCCGCGGCGCAGTATTTT
D gene: NA
J gene: TRBJ2-3
clone size: many
V gene: TRBV4-3

CDR3 protein: CASSTGTLIAGEQFF
CDR3 DNA: TGTGCCAGCTCAACCGGGACCTTGATCGCGGGAGAGCAGTTCTTC
D gene: NA
J gene: TRBJ2-1
clone size: few
V gene: TRBV18

CDR3 protein: CASKGFTEAFF
CDR3 DNA: TGTGCCAGCAAGGGCTTCACTGAAGCTTTCTTT
D gene: NA
J gene: TRBJ1-1
clone size: NA
V gene: TRBV6-5

CDR3 protein: CASSVGSSYEQYF
CDR3 DNA: TGTGCCAGCAGCGTGGGCAGCTCCTACGAGCAGTACTTC
D gene: NA
J gene: TRBJ2-7
clone size: many
V gene: TRBV9

CDR3 protein: CASSLINTEAFF
CDR3 DNA: TGTGCCAGCAGCTTAATAAACACTGAAGCTTTCTTT
D gene: NA
J gene: TRBJ1-1
clone size: NA
V gene: TRBV7-2

CDR3 protein: CASQGHGELFF
CDR3 DNA: TGTGCCAGCCAGGGACACGGGGAGCTGTTTTTT
D gene: NA
J gene: TRBJ2-2
clone size: many
V gene: TRBV28

CDR3 protein: CSARVTMADTQYF
CDR3 DNA: TGCAGTGCTAGAGTCACTATGGCAGATACGCAGTATTTT
D gene: NA
J gene: TRBJ2-3
clone size: few
V gene: TRBV20-1

CDR3 protein: CASSQGTGAENEQYF
CDR3 DNA: TGCGCCAGCAGCCAAGGGACAGGGGCGGAGAACGAGCAGTACTTC
D gene: TRBD1
J gene: TRBJ2-7
clone size: NA
V gene: TRBV4-3

CDR3 protein: CASSPSDTRLNTEAFF
CDR3 DNA: TGTGCCAGCAGCCCGTCGGACACCCGACTAAACACTGAAGCTTTCTTT
D gene: NA
J gene: TRBJ1-1
clone size: many
V gene: TRBV6-2/TRBV6-3

CDR3 protein: CSAEPGGLVGNQPQHF
CDR3 DNA: TGCAGTGCTGAACCAGGGGGGTTGGTCGGCAATCAGCCCCAGCATTTT
D gene: TRBD1
J gene: TRBJ1-5
clone size: NA
V gene: TRBV20-1

CDR3 protein: CAISGASGDPTDTQYF
CDR3 DNA: TGTGCCATCAGTGGGGCTAGCGGGGATCCCACAGATACGCAGTATTTT
D gene: TRBD2
J gene: TRBJ2-3
clone size: few
V gene: TRBV10-3

CDR3 protein: CASGYTGTGVNEKLFF
CDR3 DNA: TGTGCCAGCGGATACACCGGGACAGGGGTAAATGAAAAACTGTTTTTT
D gene: TRBD1
J gene: TRBJ1-4
clone size: many
V gene: TRBV7-2

CDR3 protein: CASSQEAGGDTQYF
CDR3 DNA: TGCGCCAGCAGTCAAGAAGCGGGAGGAGATACGCAGTATTTT
D gene: TRBD2
J gene: TRBJ2-3
clone size: NA
V gene: TRBV23-1

CDR3 protein: CASSRQVPGEKLFF
CDR3 DNA: TGTGCCAGCTCCAGACAGGTTCCGGGGGAAAAACTGTTTTTT
D gene: NA
J gene: TRBJ1-4
clone size: many
V gene: TRBV11-2

CDR3 protein: CASSPGPNRGTEAFF
CDR3 DNA: TGTGCCAGCAGCCCTGGGCCAAATCGGGGCACTGAAGCTTTCTTT
D gene: NA
J gene: TRBJ1-1
clone size: many
V gene: TRBV11-2

CDR3 protein: CAWSTPVGVSNTEAFF
CDR3 DNA: TGTGCCTGGAGTACGCCAGTGGGGGTTTCGAACACTGAAGCTTTCTTT
D gene: NA
J gene: TRBJ1-1
clone size: few
V gene: TRBV30

CDR3 protein: CASSRGDWTDTQYF
CDR3 DNA: TGTGCCAGCAGCCGAGGGGACTGGACAGATACGCAGTATTTT
D gene: NA
J gene: TRBJ2-3
clone size: many
V gene: TRBV3-1

CDR3 protein: CASSSGTGVYEQYF
CDR3 DNA: TGTGCCAGCAGTTCCGGGACAGGGGTCTACGAGCAGTACTTC
D gene: TRBD1
J gene: TRBJ2-7
clone size: many
V gene: TRBV6-5

CDR3 protein: CASRLQGSGGYTF
CDR3 DNA: TGTGCCAGCCGGCTACAGGGATCGGGCGGCTACACCTTC
D gene: NA
J gene: TRBJ1-2
clone size: NA
V gene: TRBV12-3/TRBV12-4

CDR3 protein: CSAMSVVRGRGEQYF
CDR3 DNA: TGCAGTGCGATGAGCGTAGTCAGGGGGCGCGGCGAGCAGTACTTC
D gene: TRBD1
J gene: TRBJ2-7
clone size: few
V gene: TRBV20-1

CDR3 protein: CSARGGLAGANGELFF
CDR3 DNA: TGCAGTGCTAGAGGGGGACTAGCGGGGGCGAACGGGGAGCTGTTTTTT
D gene: TRBD2
J gene: TRBJ2-2
clone size: many
V gene: TRBV20-1

CDR3 protein: CASSPVGREITDTQYF
CDR3 DNA: TGTGCCAGCAGCCCCGTGGGGCGGGAGATAACAGATACGCAGTATTTT
D gene: TRBD2
J gene: TRBJ2-3
clone size: many
V gene: TRBV28

CDR3 protein: CSVQGSSYEQYF
CDR3 DNA: TGCAGCGTTCAGGGGAGCTCCTACGAGCAGTACTTC
D gene: NA
J gene: TRBJ2-7
clone size: NA
V gene: TRBV29-1

CDR3 protein: CASSAPIRGLRNTEAFF
CDR3 DNA: TGTGCCAGCAGCGCCCCCATCCGCGGGTTGAGGAACACTGAAGCTTTCTTT
D gene: NA
J gene: TRBJ1-1
clone size: few
V gene: TRBV7-8

CDR3 protein: CASSFGGQVNQPQHF
CDR3 DNA: TGTGCCAGCAGTTTTGGGGGACAGGTCAATCAGCCCCAGCATTTT
D gene: TRBD1
J gene: TRBJ1-5
clone size: NA
V gene: TRBV12-3/TRBV12-4

CDR3 protein: CASSSSGRAEYEQFF
CDR3 DNA: TGTGCCAGCAGCTCTAGCGGGAGGGCAGAGTATGAGCAGTTCTTC
D gene: TRBD2
J gene: TRBJ2-1
clone size: few
V gene: TRBV7-2

CDR3 protein: CASSSDREAFF
CDR3 DNA: TGTGCCAGTAGCTCCGACAGGGAAGCTTTCTTT
D gene: NA
J gene: TRBJ1-1
clone size: many
V gene: TRBV19

CDR3 protein: CASSGTSGSREQYF
CDR3 DNA: TGTGCCAGCAGCGGGACTAGCGGGTCTCGAGAGCAGTACTTC
D gene: TRBD2
J gene: TRBJ2-7
clone size: NA
V gene: TRBV9

CDR3 protein: CASSPGQKSGELFF
CDR3 DNA: TGTGCCAGCTCACCGGGACAGAAATCCGGGGAGCTGTTTTTT
D gene: TRBD1
J gene: TRBJ2-2
clone size: NA
V gene: TRBV18

CDR3 protein: CASSQLAGDRVNTEAFF
CDR3 DNA: TGTGCCAGCAGCCAACTGGCAGGAGACAGGGTGAACACTGAAGCTTTCTTT
D gene: TRBD1
J gene: TRBJ1-1
clone size: many
V gene: TRBV3-1